What follows are 18 T cell receptor beta chains derived from one specimen sequenced in a study of T cells in Graves' hyperthyroidism and ophthalmopathy. TCR beta CDR3 sequences were amplified from RNA transcripts. TCR CDR3 underwent first-round RT-PCR with the HTBI primer set. Each CDR3 protein gets one entry after TCRdb re-called the multiplex PCR reads with MiXCR. The sample consists of some 600,000 distinct CDR3 sequences, 40% to 55% of them appearing once. Sequencing was performed on peripheral blood or thyroid tissue (not recorded which). These receptors were collected from a woman under 30 with Graves' hyperthyroidism.

This clonotype was seen a few times. CDR3 DNA: TGCAGTGCTAGAGCAGACGGGAATCAGCCCCAGCATTTT. It yields the protein CSARADGNQPQHF. The chain combines TRBV20-1 with TRBJ1-5, with D uncertain. CDR1 is DFQATT, CDR2 SNEGSKA, per germline (reference sequence). CDR3 size: 13 residues. V gave up 1 base and J gave up 4 bases, with 8 bases separating them.

This clonotype was detected ten times or more. V gene TRBV10-3 combines with J gene TRBJ2-7; 10 nucleotides agree with TRBD2. The CDR3 length is 12 residues. Germline assignment: CDR1 ENHRY and CDR2 SYGVKD. The ends lost 6 bases at V and 9 bases at J; junction bases unmatched: 5. The CDR3 loop is CAIRPEREGQYF. The DNA for the CDR3 is TGTGCCATCAGACCTGAGCGGGAGGGGCAGTACTTC.

The gene calls are TRBV24-1 and TRBJ2-5; TRBD2 matches at 11 bases. The V segment lost 2 bases and the J segment 1 base; nucleotides outside the gene matches: 5. The CDR3 is 17 amino acids. The germline CDR1 and CDR2 sequences are KGHDR and SFDVKD. Written as DNA, the CDR3 is TGTGCCACCAGTGATTCCCAGGGGACTAGCGGCCAAGAGACCCAGTACTTC. This encodes CATSDSQGTSGQETQYF.

Ten or more counts support this clonotype. The V gene is TRBV7-2, the J gene TRBJ1-6, with D perhaps TRBD1 (5 bases). Germline CDR1 reads SGHTA; CDR2 reads FQGNSA. CDR3 length equals 15 residues. With 1 base removed from V and 6 bases from J, the gap between germline ends came to 10 bases. CDR3 sequence: CASSLVGGANSPLHF. CDR3 coding DNA: TGTGCCAGCAGCTTAGTTGGCGGGGCTAATTCACCCCTCCACTTT.

Turning to this clonotype: One base away lies a much larger clone, so this may be a sequencing read error. The chain uses TRBV7-9 and TRBJ1-2; D is unresolved. The CDR3 totals 12 residues. In germline, CDR1 is SEHNR, CDR2 FQNEAQ (reference sequence). The CDR3 coding sequence is TGTGTCAGCAGCTCAGTCCGTGGAGGCTACACCTTC. This gives the protein CVSSSVRGGYTF. Drawing the rest from reference TRBV7-9 and TRBJ1-2, the complete variable domain is DTGVSQNPRHKITKRGQNVTFRCDPISEHNRLYWYRQTLGQGPEFLTYFQNEAQLEKSRLLSDRFSAERPKGSFSTLEIQRTEQGDSAMYLCVSSSVRGGYTFGSGTRLTVV.

The chain has TRBV7-2 and TRBJ1-2; 11 bases agree with TRBD1. In germline, CDR1 is SGHTA, CDR2 FQGNSA. The CDR3 totals 14 residues. V lost 5 bases and J lost 7; bases outside the gene matches: 6. The CDR3 loop reads CASSPWTGGGGYTF. The CDR3 nucleotides are TGTGCCAGCAGCCCGTGGACAGGGGGCGGTGGCTACACCTTC.

The CDR3 sequence is CASSETSGGESDYEQYF. The DNA for the CDR3 is TGCGCCAGCAGTGAGACTAGCGGAGGTGAGTCAGACTACGAGCAGTACTTC. The chain is built from TRBV10-2 and TRBJ2-7, with 8 bases matching TRBD2. The CDR3 length is 17 residues. V lost 2 bases to trimming and J lost 3 bases; unmatched junction nucleotides: 12. Germline V lookup: CDR1 WSHSY, CDR2 SAAADI.

The chain couples TRBV20-1 to TRBJ1-4; the D gene is possibly TRBD1 (6 bases). Germline lookup yields CDR1 DFQATT and CDR2 SNEGSKA (reference sequence). V lost 6 bases to trimming and J lost 4 bases, with 15 bases between them. CDR3 length: 14 amino acids. The CDR3 DNA sequence: TGCAGTGCGCCCTCGACAGGCGTTAATGAAAAACTGTTTTTT. Translated, it gives CSAPSTGVNEKLFF.

A few counts support this clonotype. The gene calls are TRBV2 and TRBJ2-7; no firm D call. CDR3 length: 14 amino acids. Germline values: CDR1 SNHLY, CDR2 FYNNEI. Trimming took off 5 bases at V and 1 base at J, with 12 bases between the two ends. In DNA form, the CDR3 reads TGTGCCAGCAGTTACGTCAACGGATCCTACGAGCAGTACTTC. Translated, it gives CASSYVNGSYEQYF.

The chain recombines TRBV2 with TRBJ2-5; maybe TRBD2 (5 bases). From germline, CDR1 is SNHLY and CDR2 FYNNEI. V lost 5 bases, J lost 5 bases, and 15 bases lay in between. The CDR3 loop spans 14 amino acids. The CDR3 is CASSQRGPSETQYF. CDR3 nucleotide sequence: TGTGCCAGCAGTCAGAGAGGGCCTTCGGAGACCCAGTACTTC.

This clonotype was recorded many times. CDR3 amino acids: CASSGPRPEQYF. Here the CDR3 DNA reads TGTGCCAGTAGTGGGCCTCGCCCTGAGCAGTACTTC. This rearrangement joins TRBV19 to TRBJ2-7; D gene ambiguous. V lost 5 bases and J 7 bases, leaving 12 bases between the germline ends. The germline gives CDR1 LNHDA, CDR2 SQIVND (reference sequence). This CDR3 region has 12 residues.

About this clonotype itself: The junction departs from germline at one end; a sequencing error may be responsible. The V call is TRBV7-9, the J call TRBJ2-7; weak D call: TRBD2 (6 bases). The V gene's germline CDR1 is SEHNR and CDR2 FQNEAQ (reference sequence). The CDR3 is made up of 13 amino acids. CDR3: CASPGLNSYEQYF. CDR3 in DNA: TGCGCCAGCCCGGGACTCAACTCCTACGAGCAGTACTTC.

This clonotype was seen repeatedly, ten times or more. This CDR3 is CASSLEWADTEAFF. CDR3 nucleotides: TGTGCCAGCAGCTTAGAATGGGCGGACACTGAAGCTTTCTTT. V gene TRBV7-2 combines with J gene TRBJ1-1; D uncertain. The CDR3 is 14 amino acids. CDR1 and CDR2 (germline): SGHTA, FQGNSA. V lost 1 base and J 3 bases, leaving 9 bases between the germline ends.

The rearrangement links TRBV6-5 to TRBJ1-1; D remains ambiguous. V lost 4 bases and J lost 1, with 13 bases in between. The CDR3 loop spans 15 amino acids. Germline V gene lookup returns CDR1 MNHEY and CDR2 SVGAGI. In DNA, the CDR3 is TGTGCCAGCAGTTTAGAACTCGTTGGGAACACTGAAGCTTTCTTT. This translates into CASSLELVGNTEAFF.

This clonotype was seen more than once but under ten times. The chain recombines TRBV7-3 with TRBJ1-2; D is ambiguous. This CDR3 comprises 14 residues. V lost 5 bases and J 1 base, leaving 11 bases between the germline ends. The germline V gene has CDR1 SGHTA and CDR2 FQGTGA. The CDR3 here is CASSLGQDNYGYTF. CDR3 bases: TGTGCCAGCAGCCTTGGCCAGGATAACTATGGCTACACCTTC.

This clonotype occurred once. The junction does not match germline at one end; this may be a read error. The V and J genes are TRBV2 and TRBJ1-1; tentatively, D is TRBD1 (5 bases). From germline, CDR1 is SNHLY and CDR2 FYNNEI. This CDR3 contains 12 residues. The CDR3 bases are TGTGCCAGAGTGACCCTCGGGACTGAAGCTTCCTTT. Residues: CARVTLGTEASF.

The chain joins TRBV24-1 to TRBJ2-5, with unresolved D. This CDR3 is 13 amino acids long. The germline V and J ends were trimmed by 3 bases and 4 bases, with 8 bases remaining between them. The V gene's germline CDR1 is KGHDR and CDR2 SFDVKD. The CDR3 DNA follows: TGTGCCACCAGTGATACCATATCAGAGACCCAGTACTTC. Translated, it gives CATSDTISETQYF.

This clonotype was counted only a few times. This chain connects TRBV12-3 or TRBV12-4 to TRBJ1-3; 8 bases agree with TRBD1. V was clipped by 6 bases and J by 3 bases; unmatched bases: 4. The CDR3 extends over 14 amino acids. The CDR3 here is CASSFRGHGNTIYF. CDR3 bases: TGTGCCAGCAGCTTCAGGGGGCATGGAAACACCATATATTTT.